This entry features one T cell receptor (beta chain) sequence. The antigen is unknown. This sample is part of a study of lymphopenia after photon versus proton radiotherapy. Study-wide findings and caveats: Relative stability marked proton patients; photon patients lost diversity and naive cells.

Using immunoSEQ multiplex PCR, the repertoire was profiled, and TCRdb retains in-frame clones only, with some absent. The table includes approximately 91,000 clones, 83% detected once. The sequences come from peripheral blood, collected from a patient treated with proton-based radiotherapy. The receptor comes from a man aged 55-75 years with pancreatic cancer.

The CDR3 DNA is TGTGCCAGTAATGGACTAGCGGGAGGGCGCAATGAGCAGTTCTTC. Its protein is CASNGLAGGRNEQFF. V and J are TRBV19 and TRBJ2-1; 15 bases align to TRBD2. The junction had 4 bases not matched to a gene; V was cut back by 7 bases and J by 6 bases. The CDR3 spans 15 residues. Germline V gives CDR1 LNHDA, CDR2 SQIVND (reference sequence).